Listed here are 24 T cell receptor beta chains from one sample, sequenced in a study of blood T cell repertoires in COVID-19. Using immunoSEQ multiplex PCR, the repertoire was profiled, and TCRdb retains in-frame clones only, with some absent. The sample contains a few hundred thousand clones, around 90% of which appear only once. The specimen sequenced was peripheral blood. The receptors come from a woman in her seventies with COVID-19, enrolled during active disease.

V gene TRBV2 combines with J gene TRBJ1-2; TRBD1 agrees at 7 bases. This CDR3 comprises 14 residues. Germline-derived CDR1 and CDR2 are SNHLY and FYNNEI. V shed 6 bases, J shed 3 bases, and the junction held 7 bases outside the gene matches. For the CDR3, the DNA is TGTGCCAGCAGCCCACAGGGGTCTTACTATGGCTACACCTTC. Protein: CASSPQGSYYGYTF.

The CDR3 bases are TGTGCCAGCGCGACAGTTAGCAATCAGCCCCAGCATTTT. Translated, it gives CASATVSNQPQHF. The J gene is TRBJ1-5, the V gene TRBV19, with D possibly being TRBD1 (5 bases). The length of the CDR3 is 13 residues. Germline V gives CDR1 LNHDA, CDR2 SQIVND (reference sequence). V lost 9 bases and J 0 bases, leaving 9 bases between the germline ends.

The rearrangement uses TRBV7-9 and TRBJ1-2; 8 positions agree with TRBD1. Germline V gene sequence: CDR1 SEHNR, CDR2 FQNEAQ (reference sequence). V was pared by 5 bases and J by 3 bases, with 2 bases of the junction left unmatched. The CDR3 contains 13 residues. CDR3 in amino acids: CASSGQGDYGYTF. The CDR3 coding sequence is TGTGCCAGCAGCGGACAGGGTGACTATGGCTACACCTTC.

The rearrangement links TRBV3-1 (or the pseudogene TRBV3-2) to TRBJ2-2; the match to TRBD2 covers 8 bases. Germline CDR1 and CDR2: LGHDT and YNNKEL (reference sequence). Germline trimming cut 3 bases from V and 4 bases from J; bases unmatched to any gene: 13. The CDR3 spans 18 residues. The CDR3 DNA reads TGTGCCAGCAGCCAGGATGTTTGGCTAGCGGGCTTCACCGGGGAGCTGTTTTTT. Translation gives CASSQDVWLAGFTGELFF.

The chain is built from TRBV2 and TRBJ2-1; the match to TRBD1 covers 9 bases. The CDR3 sequence is 13 residues long. The trim removed 10 bases at V and 3 bases at J, leaving 4 bases unmatched. Germline V gives CDR1 SNHLY, CDR2 FYNNEI. The CDR3, as DNA: TGTGCCACCGACAGGGGGTGCTACAATGAGCAGTTCTTC. Its protein product is CATDRGCYNEQFF. Variable domain in full (rest from reference TRBV2 and TRBJ2-1): EPEVTQTPSHQVTQMGQEVILRCVPISNHLYFYWYRQILGQKVEFLVSFYNNEISEKSEIFDDQFSVERPDGSNFTLKIRSTKLEDSAMYFCATDRGCYNEQFFGPGTRLTVL.

The J gene is TRBJ2-3, the V gene TRBV20-1; D possibly corresponds to TRBD2 (5 bases). CDR1 is DFQATT, CDR2 SNEGSKA, per germline (reference sequence). This CDR3 region has 14 residues. Trimming took 3 bases from V and 0 from J, leaving 10 bases between them. The DNA of the CDR3 is TGCAGTGCTAGTGATAGCGCCAGCACAGATACGCAGTATTTT. Its translation is CSASDSASTDTQYF.

This sequence joins TRBV29-1 and TRBJ2-7, with TRBD1 matching over 7 bases. J gave up 5 bases and V 5 bases, and 6 bases lay outside the gene matches. CDR3 length: 12 amino acids. The germline V gene encodes CDR1 SQVTM and CDR2 ANQGSEA. The CDR3 here is CSVRPQGDEQYF. The DNA of the CDR3 is TGCAGCGTTCGCCCCCAGGGGGACGAGCAGTACTTC.

In DNA form, the CDR3 reads TGCGCCAGCAGCCTTAGCGGGAAAAACACCGGGGAGCTGTTTTTT. The encoded protein is CASSLSGKNTGELFF. The chain couples TRBV5-1 to TRBJ2-2; 8 bases are shared with TRBD2. V trimming: 4 bases; J trimming: 2 bases; junction bases outside the gene matches: 4. Germline CDR1 SGHRS, CDR2 YFSETQ. CDR3 length: 15 residues.

This chain uses TRBV19 with TRBJ2-5, with 8 bases lining up with TRBD1. Unmatched junction bases numbered 8, after V lost 5 bases and J lost 3 bases. Germline CDR1 and CDR2: LNHDA and SQIVND (reference sequence). The CDR3 spans 15 residues. The CDR3 DNA reads TGTGCCAGTAGTCGCCCAGGGGGCAGTAAAGAGACCCAGTACTTC. Amino acid sequence: CASSRPGGSKETQYF.

The gene calls are TRBV11-2 and TRBJ2-2; no clear D gene. There are 15 residues in the CDR3. Deletions cut 2 bases from V and 0 bases from J, with 7 bases between. CDR1 is SGHAT and CDR2 is FQNNGV in the germline V gene. CDR3 sequence reads: CASSLMASNTGELFF. CDR3 coding DNA: TGTGCCAGCAGCTTAATGGCCTCGAACACCGGGGAGCTGTTTTTT.

This chain connects TRBV3-1 (or the pseudogene TRBV3-2) to TRBJ2-7; 7 bases align to TRBD2. V trimming: 1 base; J trimming: 2 bases; junction bases outside the gene matches: 5. CDR1 LGHDT and CDR2 YNNKEL come from the germline V gene (reference sequence). The CDR3 is 15 residues long. This CDR3 is CASSQVPAGPYEQYF. Written as DNA, the CDR3 is TGTGCCAGCAGCCAAGTCCCAGCGGGACCCTACGAGCAGTACTTC.

This clone has just one count. The chain has TRBV5-1 and TRBJ1-3; D is uncertain. Trimming cost V 0 bases and J 1 base, with 11 bases left between them. CDR3 length equals 16 residues. The germline gives CDR1 SGHRS, CDR2 YFSETQ. CDR3 sequence reads: CASSLAWADSGNTIYF. CDR3 sequence (DNA): TGCGCCAGCAGCTTGGCCTGGGCAGATTCTGGAAACACCATATATTTT. Full variable domain (remainder filled in from reference TRBV5-1 and TRBJ1-3): KAGVTQTPRYLIKTRGQQVTLSCSPISGHRSVSWYQQTPGQGLQFLFEYFSETQRNKGNFPGRFSGRQFSNSRSEMNVSTLELGDSALYLCASSLAWADSGNTIYFGEGSWLTVV.

The chain recombines TRBV15 with TRBJ2-7; TRBD2 matches at 12 bases. The CDR3 covers 14 residues. Germline CDR1 and CDR2: LNHNV and YYDKDF (reference sequence). Germline trimming cut 4 bases from V and 7 bases from J; bases unmatched to any gene: 5. The CDR3 spells CATSTGTSGLEQYF. Written as DNA, the CDR3 is TGTGCCACCAGCACCGGGACTAGCGGGCTAGAGCAGTACTTC. The variable domain in full, completed from reference TRBV15 and TRBJ2-7, reads DAMVIQNPRYQVTQFGKPVTLSCSQTLNHNVMYWYQQKSSQAPKLLFHYYDKDFNNEADTPDNFQSRRPNTSFCFLDIRSPGLGDTAMYLCATSTGTSGLEQYFGPGTRLTVT.

The chain carries TRBV6-1 and TRBJ2-2, with TRBD2 matching over 7 bases. The V and J ends lost 4 bases and 5 bases, in that order; junction bases with no gene match: 16. Per the germline V gene, CDR1 is MNHNS and CDR2 is SASEGT. The CDR3 totals 18 residues. The CDR3 region is CASSARFGSGRETGELFF. In nucleotides, the CDR3 is TGTGCCAGCAGTGCCCGGTTCGGCTCGGGGCGGGAGACCGGGGAGCTGTTTTTT.

In this sample, this clone turned up once. The genes are TRBV20-1 and TRBJ2-3; 10 bases match TRBD1. J was trimmed by 4 bases and V by 3 bases; bases with no gene match: 4. The CDR3 contains 14 residues. CDR1 is DFQATT and CDR2 is SNEGSKA in the germline V gene (reference sequence). The CDR3, as DNA: TGCAGTGCTAGTTGGGACAGGGGAGCAGATACGCAGTATTTT. Translating it yields CSASWDRGADTQYF.

The chain uses TRBV12-3 or TRBV12-4 and TRBJ1-1, with 8 bases fitting TRBD1. The CDR3 spans 11 residues. Germline trimming cut 5 bases from V and 10 bases from J; bases unmatched to any gene: 3. This CDR3 is CASSRTGLAFF. The CDR3 DNA reads as TGTGCCAGCAGTAGGACAGGGCTAGCTTTCTTT.

This chain joins TRBV5-3 and TRBJ1-5, with D perhaps matching TRBD1 (5 bases). TRBV5-3 qualifies as an ORF whose function is uncertain. V lost 1 base and J lost 7, with 18 bases in between. The CDR3 sequence is 16 residues long. CDR3 in amino acids: CARSLLRREVRQPQHF. As DNA, the CDR3 is TGTGCCAGAAGCTTGTTGCGCAGGGAGGTGCGACAGCCCCAGCATTTT.

The rearrangement links TRBV10-3 to TRBJ2-7; 9 nucleotides agree with TRBD2. Germline V gene sequence: CDR1 ENHRY, CDR2 SYGVKD. The CDR3 runs to 14 residues. Unmatched junction bases numbered 5, after V lost 6 bases and J lost 2 bases. CDR3: CAISRGLATYEQYF. CDR3 DNA: TGTGCCATCAGCCGGGGACTAGCAACCTACGAGCAGTACTTC.

This chain connects TRBV6-1 to TRBJ1-4, with TRBD1 matching over 7 bases. V lost 4 bases and J lost 5; bases outside the gene matches: 10. The CDR3 has 16 amino acids. The germline V gene has CDR1 MNHNS and CDR2 SASEGT. The CDR3 loop reads CASSVQGEVTNEKLFF. The CDR3 DNA follows: TGTGCCAGCAGTGTCCAGGGGGAAGTGACCAATGAAAAACTGTTTTTT.

This clone was recorded only once. Germline is not matched at one junction end, which may reflect a read error. This chain uses TRBV7-7 with TRBJ2-5, with 7 bases lining up with TRBD1. Germline V CDR1 and CDR2: SSHAT, FNYEAQ (reference sequence). The CDR3 runs to 14 residues. Written as DNA, the CDR3 is TGTGCTAGCAGCCTACTCCACAGGGGAGAGACCCAGTACTTC. Its translation is CASSLLHRGETQYF.

This chain joins TRBV6-5 and TRBJ1-1; 9 positions match TRBD1. The junction had 5 bases not matched to a gene; V was cut back by 6 bases and J by 3 bases. The germline gives CDR1 MNHEY, CDR2 SVGAGI. The CDR3 totals 14 residues. CDR3 DNA: TGTGCCAGCAGCTGGACAGGGGATTACACTGAAGCTTTCTTT. Translated: CASSWTGDYTEAFF.

Turning to this clone: Other DNA sequences in this specimen translate into the identical CDR3. V gene TRBV11-3 combines with J gene TRBJ2-7; 10 nucleotides agree with TRBD1. From germline, CDR1 is SGHNT and CDR2 YENEEA. The junction had 4 bases not matched to a gene; V was cut back by 3 bases and J by 5 bases. CDR3 length: 14 residues. This CDR3 reads CASSLGDRGHEQYF. CDR3 DNA: TGTGCCAGCAGCTTGGGCGACAGGGGGCACGAGCAGTACTTC.

CDR3: CSVPRNGEQYF. In DNA form, the CDR3 reads TGCAGTGTCCCTAGGAATGGCGAGCAGTACTTC. The chain links TRBV20-1 to TRBJ2-7, with no clear D. V lost 7 bases, J lost 6 bases, and 13 bases lay in between. The CDR3 has 11 residues. Looked up from germline, CDR1 is DFQATT and CDR2 is SNEGSKA (reference sequence).

The chain recombines TRBV12-3 or TRBV12-4 with TRBJ2-7; 7 bases match TRBD2. This CDR3 comprises 13 residues. Trimming at V came to 10 bases and at J to 1 base, leaving 7 bases not matched to a gene. CDR3 sequence (DNA): TGTGCCACAGCTCCGGGACTATCCTACGAGCAGTACTTC. Translation gives CATAPGLSYEQYF.